This TCR beta chain was captured in a study of cytomegalovirus exposure and HLA in healthy donors. Germline V gene sequence: CDR1 MNHNY, CDR2 SVGAGI (reference sequence). V was clipped by 2 bases and J by 4 bases; unmatched bases: 5. The CDR3 length is 15 residues. Study-wide results and limits: Researchers catalogued 150 or so TCR beta chains as cytomegalovirus-associated. It was found in a later analysis that first-cohort TCR clusters tended to co-occur in the 90 to 150 validation repertoires.

Assay used: immunoSEQ multiplex PCR; TCRdb lists only in-frame clones, some missing. The repertoire includes about 150,000 clones, approximately 90% of them detected once, and approximately 0.7% sits in the top ten. For this clone: Antigen specificity is unknown.

The chain is built from TRBV6-6 and TRBJ2-3; 8 bases agree with TRBD1. The sample comprised PBMCs. The sequence was obtained from a man between 18 and 29 years old in good health and CMV-seronegative. The CDR3 protein is CASSYGQGGSDTQYF. DNA of the CDR3: TGTGCCAGCAGTTACGGACAGGGAGGATCAGATACGCAGTATTTT.